This TCR beta chain was captured by sequencing in a study of CD8 T cells in Susac syndrome (dated by TCRdb to the late 2010s). Some background on the complete study: The study used repertoire sequencing to test whether antigen drove CD8+ T cell activation and differentiation in Susac syndrome.

Points the paper makes about the study in general: The number of individuals in the TCR sequencing and HLA analysis was acknowledged as relatively small.

Peripheral blood CD8+ and CD4+ T cells from healthy donors, Susac syndrome patients and multiple sclerosis patients were profiled by high-throughput TCR beta sequencing. The multiple sclerosis controls were treatment-naive patients who had stable or active relapsing-remitting disease and met the revised McDonald criteria. Bulk CD8+ and CD4+ T cells were purified magnetically by negative isolation, whereas CD8+ TEMRA cells were enriched by FACS. Blood was collected in EDTA tubes and processed within 24 hours, with PBMCs isolated through density gradient centrifugation. PBMCs intended for TCR sequencing were cryopreserved in liquid nitrogen and were subsequently thawed in a 37 degrees C water bath. Purity of sorted or isolated CD4+, CD8+ and CD8+ TEMRA cells was at least 90%. RNA was extracted using the RNeasy kit, and about 0.45 to 1 ug of the RNA was reverse transcribed with random hexamers. TCR beta CDR3 regions were amplified with the immunoSEQ multiplex PCR assay covering 54 Vbeta and 13 Jbeta segments. To correct PCR amplification bias, a synthetic template baseline was used for both primer optimization and computational correction. The source study handled its data this way. Reads were annotated to V, D and J genes per IMGT and analyzed with immunoSEQ Analyzer, keeping only productive sequences. Clonality was computed as one minus Shannon entropy normalized by log2 of the number of productive unique sequences. For each patient and control, public and private clones were evaluated among the 100 most prevalent clones. Clones were defined as Susac-specific if absent from the healthy and MS cohorts, from around 1,100 published viral clones and from other ImmuneACCESS disease sequences. TCRdb reworked the public reads: Q25 trimming with fastp, MiXCR clone assembly, productive beta chains retained. Merged by CDR3 protein, the rows form single entries marked with the most common genes and DNA. The V and J calls shown here were made by TCRdb, not taken from the authors' results. This sample holds 150,000 to 200,000 distinct CDR3 sequences; roughly 94% were observed only once. The ten top clones hold about 0.086% of the sample.

Comment on this clonotype: The antigen it binds to is not known. No qualities accompany the bases; no much larger clone lies one base away.

Measured from the cysteine to the phenylalanine, the CDR3 is 16 residues long. Only the CDR3 DNA stays, 48 bases, in frame from base 1. V has 0 bases trimmed and J has 8 bases trimmed; junction bases matching no gene number 11. Looking up the germline V gene (reference sequence) yields CDR1 SGHNT and CDR2 YYREEE. The sequence was collected from a human donor with multiple sclerosis. Sequencing used CD4+ T cells from PBMCs. Recombination linked TRBV5-4 to TRBJ2-1; 7 of the junction bases match TRBD2. The DNA reads as follows: TGTGCCAGCAGCTTGGCGGTAGCGGGCGCTATTGATGAGCAGTTCTTC. It encodes CASSLAVAGAIDEQFF.